These 2 T cell receptor beta chains share one sample of origin, sequenced in a study of tissue T cells after allogeneic stem cell transplantation. Profiled with immunoSEQ multiplex PCR; TCRdb holds only in-frame clones, not every one. The data contain tens of thousands of clones, approximately 72% of them singletons. The sample consisted of spleen. Receptors originate from a female BALB/c mouse in good health. The strain bears MHC haplotype H2-d.

With respect to this clone: Genes and germline come from the mouse. Sequencing ends 1 residue short of the CDR3 end; the germline J gene provides the rest. The chain uses TRBV13-3 and TRBJ2-1, with D perhaps being TRBD1 or TRBD2 (5 bases each). This CDR3 is 15 amino acids long. The V and J ends lost 1 base and 4 bases respectively, with 12 bases between them. The V gene's germline CDR1 is NNHDY and CDR2 SYVADS. Here the CDR3 reads CASSDLGRRYAEQFF. The sequenced CDR3 bases are TGTGCCAGCAGTGATTTGGGGCGCAGATATGCTGAGCAGTTC.

On this clone itself: Gene names and germline match the mouse. Sequencing ends 1 residue short of the CDR3 end; the germline J gene provides the rest. At the DNA level, this CDR3 is encoded by other sequences in the same sample as well. The V call is TRBV13-3, the J call TRBJ2-1, with D perhaps matching TRBD1 (5 bases). The CDR3 has 13 residues. Germline V gene lookup returns CDR1 NNHDY and CDR2 SYVADS. The ends were cut back, 3 bases at V and 1 base at J, with 5 bases in the middle. CDR3 protein: CASSGQNYAEQFF. Partial CDR3 DNA: TGTGCCAGCAGTGGACAGAACTATGCTGAGCAGTTC.